A single sample gave rise to the 23 T cell receptor beta chains below, sequenced in a study of T cells in Graves' hyperthyroidism and ophthalmopathy. The source material, RNA transcripts, was used to amplify TCR beta CDR3 regions. First-round RT-PCR with HTBI primers amplified the TCR CDR3 region. TCRdb recomputed calls from the multiplex PCR reads with MiXCR, one row per CDR3 protein. Among fewer than 800,000 distinct CDR3 sequences listed, about 17% were seen once. Material for sequencing was blood. The receptor source for this set is a man aged 18 to 30 with Graves' hyperthyroidism.

This clonotype came up many times. V and J are TRBV28 and TRBJ2-7; tentative D call: TRBD1 (5 bases). V shed 1 base and J shed 4 bases, with 11 bases lying between them. CDR1 MDHEN and CDR2 SYDVKM come from the germline V gene. This CDR3 is built from 14 residues. DNA for the CDR3: TGTGCCAGCAGTTTATTCCCGGACAAATACGAGCAGTACTTC. As protein: CASSLFPDKYEQYF.

This clonotype has more than one count but fewer than ten. V and J are TRBV2 and TRBJ2-7; 12 bases match TRBD1. CDR3 length equals 15 residues. Trimming removed 3 bases from V and 6 bases from J; junction bases left unmatched: 6. CDR1 and CDR2 (germline): SNHLY, FYNNEI. CDR3 nucleotide sequence: TGTGCCAGCAGTGAGGAGGGACAGGGGGCGAGCGAGCAGTACTTC. Protein sequence: CASSEEGQGASEQYF.

The chain joins TRBV6-4 to TRBJ2-5, with 8 bases identical to TRBD1. Germline trimming cut 4 bases from V and 2 bases from J; bases unmatched to any gene: 9. Germline V gene lookup returns CDR1 MRHNA and CDR2 SNTAGT. The CDR3 is 16 residues long. The CDR3 is CASSADRETLQETQYF. Here the CDR3 DNA reads TGTGCCAGCAGTGCGGACAGGGAGACGTTGCAAGAGACCCAGTACTTC.

The V gene is TRBV11-3, the J gene TRBJ2-1; D uncertain. Germline CDR1 is SGHNT and CDR2 is YENEEA. V dropped 1 base and J dropped 1 base, with 8 bases sitting between them. The CDR3 extends over 15 amino acids. The CDR3 is CASSLGGESYNEQFF. The DNA of the CDR3 is TGTGCCAGCAGCTTAGGCGGTGAGTCCTACAATGAGCAGTTCTTC.

This clonotype was seen a few times. V and J are TRBV2 and TRBJ2-4, with D perhaps matching TRBD1 (6 bases). This CDR3 is built from 13 residues. Deletions cut 6 bases from V and 9 bases from J, with 15 bases between. Germline CDR1 and CDR2: SNHLY and FYNNEI. CDR3 nucleotide sequence: TGTGCCAGCAGGGATAGGGGGTCCAGCATTCAGTACTTC. It yields the protein CASRDRGSSIQYF.

The chain uses TRBV27 and TRBJ1-5, with D maybe TRBD1 (5 bases). The CDR3 is made up of 14 amino acids. Per germline, CDR1 MNHEY and CDR2 SMNVEV (reference sequence). V dropped 4 bases and J dropped 3 bases, with 10 bases sitting between them. In DNA, the CDR3 is TGTGCCAGCAGTTATGGGACTTTCAATCAGCCCCAGCATTTT. Translated: CASSYGTFNQPQHF.

This clonotype has a count of ten or more. This sequence joins TRBV6-2 or TRBV6-3 and TRBJ2-7; the D call may be TRBD1 or TRBD2 (5 bases each). The V end was cut by 3 bases, the J end by 3 bases, with 12 bases between. The CDR3 runs 14 residues. Germline V gene data show CDR1 as MNHEY and CDR2 as SVGEGT. CDR3 sequence reads: CASSYLRGRYEQYF. DNA for the CDR3: TGTGCCAGCAGTTATCTTAGGGGACGCTACGAGCAGTACTTC.

This clonotype was seen many times. V is TRBV12-3 or TRBV12-4 and J is TRBJ2-1; TRBD2 aligns across 7 bases. V was pared by 5 bases and J by 7 bases, with 5 bases of the junction left unmatched. This CDR3 has 13 amino acids. The CDR3 spells CASSPRTRNEQFF. In nucleotides, the CDR3 is TGTGCCAGCAGTCCACGGACTAGGAATGAGCAGTTCTTC.

The chain joins TRBV29-1 to TRBJ2-2; D is ambiguous. CDR3 size: 12 residues. The germline V and J ends were trimmed by 3 bases and 7 bases, with 9 bases remaining between them. The germline gives CDR1 SQVTM, CDR2 ANQGSEA. Here the CDR3 reads CSVDSTRGELFF. The CDR3 DNA reads TGCAGCGTTGACTCGACTCGCGGGGAGCTGTTTTTT.

The chain combines TRBV20-1 with TRBJ2-7, with D hard to call. Per germline, CDR1 DFQATT and CDR2 SNEGSKA (reference sequence). The CDR3 totals 13 residues. The V gene lost 6 bases and the J gene lost 2 bases, with 14 bases spanning the gap. This chain's CDR3 is CSARQAGTYEQYF. CDR3 bases: TGCAGTGCCCGGCAGGCTGGAACCTACGAGCAGTACTTC.

About this clonotype itself: This CDR3 is missing its conserved last phenylalanine or tryptophan, likely due to a read error. The chain combines TRBV18 with TRBJ2-2; tentatively, D is TRBD2 (5 bases). Germline V gene lookup returns CDR1 KGHSH and CDR2 LQKENI. Deletions cut 5 bases from V and 6 bases from J, with 10 bases between. The CDR3 has 13 residues. The CDR3 region is CASSAGKAGELFS. CDR3 sequence (DNA): TGTGCCAGCTCAGCCGGGAAGGCCGGGGAGCTGTTTTCT.

In its sample, this clonotype was seen many times. This chain joins TRBV6-1 and TRBJ1-1, with 7 bases that match TRBD1. This CDR3 comprises 15 residues. After removal of 5 bases from V and 6 bases from J, the junction contained 12 bases not matched to a gene. Germline assignment: CDR1 MNHNS and CDR2 SASEGT. The DNA of the CDR3 is TGTGCCAGCAGTTCGGGGAGTAGAGGGGGCTCTGAAGCTTTCTTT. Its translation is CASSSGSRGGSEAFF.

V usage is TRBV12-3 or TRBV12-4 and J usage is TRBJ2-5; 7 bases align to TRBD1. Germline trimming cut 2 bases from V and 12 bases from J; bases unmatched to any gene: 6. The CDR3 is made up of 12 amino acids. The CDR3 sequence: CASSLWQGDEYF. The DNA of the CDR3 is TGTGCCAGCAGTTTATGGCAGGGGGATGAGTACTTC.

This clonotype was found a few times. This chain connects TRBV12-3 or TRBV12-4 to TRBJ2-2, with D perhaps matching TRBD1 (7 bases). Trimming took 5 bases from V and 7 from J, leaving 20 bases between them. The length of the CDR3 is 16 residues. For the CDR3, the DNA is TGTGCCAGCAGTCCACTACCACAGGGGCGGGGCGGGGAGCTGTTTTTT. This encodes CASSPLPQGRGGELFF.

The CDR3 DNA reads TGTGCCAGCAGCCCTTACGGGACAGGGGCGGGCACAGATACGCAGTATTTT. Amino acid sequence: CASSPYGTGAGTDTQYF. The genes are TRBV7-9 and TRBJ2-3; 10 nucleotides match TRBD1. V was pared by 5 bases and J by 1 base, with 9 bases of the junction left unmatched. This CDR3 is built from 17 residues. Germline values: CDR1 SEHNR, CDR2 FQNEAQ (reference sequence).

This clonotype was observed many times. The chain has TRBV28 and TRBJ2-4, with D unclear. Trimming removed 2 bases from V and 0 bases from J, with 5 bases in between. The CDR3 has 14 residues. Germline CDR1 MDHEN, CDR2 SYDVKM. The CDR3 nucleotides read TGTGCCAGCAGTTTAGGTCCAGCCAAAAACATTCAGTACTTC. Encoded protein: CASSLGPAKNIQYF.

This clonotype occurred many times. This chain links TRBV5-1 with TRBJ2-1; 12 nucleotides match TRBD2. Trimming at V came to 1 base and at J to 5 bases, leaving 16 bases not matched to a gene. Per the germline V gene, CDR1 is SGHRS and CDR2 is YFSETQ. The CDR3 runs to 20 residues. The chain's CDR3 is CASSLPTSGRTTSSNNEQFF. The CDR3 bases are TGCGCCAGCAGCTTGCCCACTAGCGGGAGGACCACCAGTTCCAACAATGAGCAGTTCTTC.

This clonotype was counted only a few times. The chain joins TRBV28 to TRBJ2-2; 8 positions agree with TRBD1. Per germline, CDR1 MDHEN and CDR2 SYDVKM. Germline trimming cut 4 bases from V and 2 bases from J; bases unmatched to any gene: 6. CDR3 length: 16 residues. The CDR3 region has the DNA TGTGCCAGCAGTTCCACCGGGACAGGCAACACCGGGGAGCTGTTTTTT. It encodes CASSSTGTGNTGELFF.

The V and J genes are TRBV29-1 and TRBJ1-2, with a tentative D call TRBD1 (5 bases). Trimming stripped 2 bases from V and 7 bases from J, with 14 bases between. The germline V gene encodes CDR1 SQVTM and CDR2 ANQGSEA. CDR3 length: 13 residues. The CDR3 sequence: CSVERGARSGYTF. The CDR3 DNA sequence: TGCAGCGTTGAAAGAGGGGCCCGAAGTGGCTACACCTTC.

Only a few counts were recorded for this clonotype. The gene calls are TRBV29-1 and TRBJ2-1; 7 nucleotides match TRBD1. Germline CDR1 and CDR2: SQVTM and ANQGSEA. This CDR3 comprises 13 residues. V dropped 7 bases and J dropped 3; count of bases not matched to a gene: 6. The CDR3 reads CSARGQIYNEQFF. CDR3 in DNA: TGCAGCGCTCGGGGACAGATCTACAATGAGCAGTTCTTC.

Ten or more counts support this clonotype. The V and J genes are TRBV7-2 and TRBJ2-1; perhaps TRBD1 as D (5 bases). Per germline, CDR1 SGHTA and CDR2 FQGNSA. V gave up 1 base and J gave up 6 bases, with 16 bases separating them. This CDR3 is built from 16 residues. CDR3 loop: CASSLVGASDRNEQFF. The DNA for the CDR3 is TGTGCCAGCAGCTTAGTAGGGGCGTCGGACCGCAATGAGCAGTTCTTC. The variable domain in full, completed from reference TRBV7-2 and TRBJ2-1, reads GAGVSQSPSNKVTEKGKDVELRCDPISGHTALYWYRQSLGQGLEFLIYFQGNSAPDKSGLPSDRFSAERTGGSVSTLTIQRTQQEDSAVYLCASSLVGASDRNEQFFGPGTRLTVL.

This clonotype was seen at least ten times. This rearrangement joins TRBV12-3 or TRBV12-4 to TRBJ1-1, with 9 bases matching TRBD1. This CDR3 has 14 amino acids. Trimming cost V 7 bases and J 5 bases; bases outside gene matches: 8. The CDR3 reads CASTLGQGRTEAFF. In nucleotides, the CDR3 is TGTGCCAGCACCTTGGGACAGGGAAGGACTGAAGCTTTCTTT.

The V gene is TRBV7-9, the J gene TRBJ2-2; D is possibly TRBD1 (6 bases). The CDR3 has 15 amino acids. Per the germline V gene, CDR1 is SEHNR and CDR2 is FQNEAQ (reference sequence). V shed 5 bases and J shed 3 bases, with 13 bases lying between them. The CDR3 bases are TGTGCCAGCAGCCCAACAGGGATCCACACCGGGGAGCTGTTTTTT. Its protein product is CASSPTGIHTGELFF.